This T cell receptor (beta chain) was documented in a study of blood T cell repertoires in COVID-19 (dated by TCRdb to the early 2020s). With regard to the full study: Collaborator samples came from the United States, Italy and Spain and covered acute and convalescent phases of COVID-19. A freely available public database, intended as a resource for researchers studying the immune response to SARS-CoV-2, is where the repertoires were released. Sample metadata almost always included a de-identified subject ID, COVID-19 status, age in years and sex. The material from the prospective study consisted of cDNA or gDNA derived from T cells, B-cell-depleted T cells, or PBMCs. The dataset comprised deeply sampled blood TCRbeta repertoires from subjects exposed to, actively infected with, or recovered from COVID-19. Where available, HLA class I and class II types were taken from metadata supplied by the sample provider and were not determined by assay-based typing. Samples were obtained from the ongoing ImmuneRACE study (first 160 participants) and from 1,254 subjects provided by 6 global collaborators.

Beyond this particular receptor, the publication reports: The amount of clinical and demographic metadata varied by source and participant and was provided uncurated.

TCRbeta CDR3 regions were amplified from genomic DNA by means of the immunoSEQ Assay, a bias-controlled multiplex PCR. Per the authors' processing: Within the assay, amplification of reference gene primers was used to estimate how many nucleated cells each sample contained. To quantify the absolute abundance of each unique TCRbeta CDR3 rearrangement, sequence reads were collapsed and filtered. For each sample, productive Simpson clonality was calculated as the square root of Simpson's diversity index across productive rearrangements. The table comes from immuneACCESS by way of TCRdb, which keeps in-frame sequences with V and J called. Part of the clones is missing from these tables; in studies checked, under half for an unresolved V gene and the rest for unknown reasons. The V and J calls and clone size were taken over from that table, and D and trimming were inferred from the DNA. The sample table holds some 60,000 clones, of which over 70% were seen once. The ten most abundant clones make up about 33% of the sample.

The collaborating institutions used their own protocols to collect whole blood in K2EDTA tubes. Collaborator samples were shipped for TCRbeta analysis as frozen whole blood, isolated PBMCs, or DNA extracted from either sample type. Remarks on this clone: There is no known antigen for this receptor. No base quality information exists; no much larger clone differs at one position.

The CDR3 runs 15 residues from the cysteine to the phenylalanine. Only the CDR3 region is kept as DNA, spanning 45 bases read in frame from base 1. V is reduced by 3 bases and J by 14 bases, leaving a spacing of 20 bases between them. CDR1 and CDR2 were assigned from the germline V gene (reference sequence) as LNHDA and SQIVND. The source of this sequence is a human donor in a cohort sampled during active COVID-19. The sequenced material came from peripheral blood. Recombination linked TRBV19 to TRBJ1-6; too little of a D gene remains to name it. The CDR3 in this case is CASSMARRELKTLHF. The DNA is as follows: TGTGCCAGTAGTATGGCGAGGAGGGAACTCAAGACCCTCCACTTT. The full variable domain, with segments outside the CDR3 supplied by the reference TRBV19 and TRBJ1-6 proteins, appears as DGGITQSPKYLFRKEGQNVTLSCEQNLNHDAMYWYRQDPGQGLRLIYYSQIVNDFQKGDIAEGYSVSREKKESFPLTVTSAQKNPTAFYLCASSMARRELKTLHFGNGTRLTVT.